This T cell receptor beta chain was retrieved from a study of blood T cell repertoires in COVID-19 (dated by TCRdb to 2018 to 2020). Turning to the overall study: Samples from collaborators originated in the United States, Italy and Spain and spanned both the acute and convalescent phases of COVID-19. Deeply sampled blood TCRbeta repertoires from subjects exposed to, actively infected with, or recovered from COVID-19 were included in the dataset. A de-identified subject ID, COVID-19 status, age in years and sex were almost always included in the sample metadata. Samples came from the ongoing ImmuneRACE study (first 160 participants) plus 1,254 subjects from 6 global collaborators. Where available, HLA class I and class II types were obtained from metadata supplied by the sample provider rather than from assay-based typing. A freely available public database, intended as a resource for researchers studying the immune response to SARS-CoV-2, is where the repertoires were released. The material from the prospective study consisted of cDNA or gDNA derived from T cells, B-cell-depleted T cells, or PBMCs.

Trimming takes 5 bases from V and 2 bases from J, and the germline ends sit 12 bases apart. Based on the germline V gene, the CDR1 and CDR2 sequences are KGHDR and SFDVKD. The CDR3 runs 15 residues from the cysteine to the phenylalanine. Only the CDR3 DNA is retained, 45 bases long and in frame from the first base. Summary of the overall study and its limitations: The amount of clinical and demographic metadata varied by source and participant and was provided uncurated.

The immunoSEQ Assay, a bias-controlled multiplex PCR, was used to amplify TCRbeta CDR3 regions from genomic DNA. Per the authors' processing: The number of nucleated cells in each sample was estimated from the amplification of reference gene primers within the assay. Sequence reads were collapsed and filtered to measure the absolute abundance of every unique TCRbeta CDR3 rearrangement. Productive Simpson clonality was computed per sample as the square root of Simpson's diversity index over productive rearrangements. Drawn from immuneACCESS, this table holds only the in-frame rearrangements with V and J called that TCRdb kept. Clones are partly lost; checked studies trace under half to an unresolved V gene and leave the rest unexplained. Clone size and V and J calls were adopted from that table, with D and trimming inferred from the DNA. This sample holds roughly 190,000 clones; 70% to 90% were observed only once. The ten largest clonotypes hold about 0.77% of the sample.

Worth noting for this clone: What this receptor recognizes is not known. Qualities for individual bases were not recorded, and no much larger clone is one base off.

In the prospective study, participants were about 18 to 100 years old, resided in about two dozen geographic areas of the United States, and were enrolled through a virtual design. In the prospective study, cohorts were assigned on the basis of participant-reported clinical history obtained from a screening survey and a study questionnaire. Recovered participants in ImmuneRACE Cohort 3 were defined by two consecutive negative NP/OP PCR tests, clearance by a healthcare professional, or resolution of symptoms. Mobile phlebotomists in the prospective study collected whole blood, serum and a nasopharyngeal or oropharyngeal swab from every participant. Over a roughly 2-month period, participants in the prospective study had the option of providing additional blood draws and questionnaires. Before DNA extraction, blood samples from the prospective study were shipped at room temperature or frozen.

This sequence was found in a woman aged 18-29 years who had recovered from COVID-19. This chain joins TRBV24-1 to TRBJ2-1; TRBD2 could be the D gene, as 6 bases match. Input material: PBMCs or T cells enriched from blood (not recorded which). The bases are TGTGCCACCAGTGTAACGGGAGATCCCTACAATGAGCAGTTCTTC. It translates as CATSVTGDPYNEQFF.